This entry describes one T cell receptor beta chain. As originally analysed: Amplification from reference gene primers served as the basis for estimated nucleated cell counts. Assay: immunoSEQ multiplex PCR; the TCRdb copy retains only in-frame clones and omits some. The V and J calls and the clone size are those of that table, but D and trimming were determined from the DNA. The sample contains approximately 260,000 clones, 80% to 90% of which appear only once. The trim removed 4 bases at V and 6 bases at J, leaving 8 bases unmatched. Germline lookup yields CDR1 MGHRA and CDR2 YSYEKL. The CDR3 covers 14 residues. This entry is derived from a study of blood T cell repertoires in COVID-19. Study information: The United States, Italy and Spain supplied acute and convalescent COVID-19 samples. The analysed material was cDNA or gDNA that came from T cells, B-cell-depleted T cells, or PBMCs.

The V and J genes are TRBV4-1 and TRBJ1-1; 7 bases map to TRBD1. This clonotype originated in a woman aged 70 to 79 with COVID-19, enrolled during active disease. Material: peripheral blood. The CDR3, as DNA: TGCGCCAGCAGCCCCCGGGACAGTGGCGCTGAAGCTTTCTTT. Translated: CASSPRDSGAEAFF.